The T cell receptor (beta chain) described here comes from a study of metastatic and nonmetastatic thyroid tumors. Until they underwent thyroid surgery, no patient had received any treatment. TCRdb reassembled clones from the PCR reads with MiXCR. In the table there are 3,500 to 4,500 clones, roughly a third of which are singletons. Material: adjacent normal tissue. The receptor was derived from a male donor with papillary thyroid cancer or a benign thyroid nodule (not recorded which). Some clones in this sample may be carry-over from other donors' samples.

The CDR3, as DNA: TGTGCCTGGAGTAGGGCAGGGGGTTCACCCCTCCACTTT. Translated: CAWSRAGGSPLHF. The chain links TRBV30 to TRBJ1-6, with 7 bases lining up with TRBD1. Germline V gene lookup returns CDR1 GTSNPN and CDR2 SVGIG (reference sequence). The CDR3 totals 13 residues. V lost 2 bases and J lost 9; bases outside the gene matches: 4.